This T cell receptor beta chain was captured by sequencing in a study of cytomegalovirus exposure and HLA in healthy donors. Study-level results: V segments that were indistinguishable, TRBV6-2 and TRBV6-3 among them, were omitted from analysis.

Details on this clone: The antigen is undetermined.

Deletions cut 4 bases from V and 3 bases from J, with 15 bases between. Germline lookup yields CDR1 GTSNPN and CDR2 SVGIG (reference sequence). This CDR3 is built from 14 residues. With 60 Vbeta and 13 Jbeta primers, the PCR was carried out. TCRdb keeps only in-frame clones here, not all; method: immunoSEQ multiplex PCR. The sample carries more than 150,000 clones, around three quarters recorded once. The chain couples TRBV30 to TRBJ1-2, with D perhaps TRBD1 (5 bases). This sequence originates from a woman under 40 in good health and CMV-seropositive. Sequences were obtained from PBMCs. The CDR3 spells CAWTPAGLDYGYTF. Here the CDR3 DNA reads TGTGCCTGGACGCCCGCAGGGTTAGACTATGGCTACACCTTC.